These 29 T cell receptor beta chains were all obtained from the same sample, sequenced in a study of blood T cell repertoires in COVID-19. Some clones are missing from TCRdb's copy, which holds only in-frame ones; the method was immunoSEQ multiplex PCR. The repertoire holds roughly 30,000 clones, with 80% to 90% as singletons. The sequenced material came from peripheral blood. Receptors were obtained from a human donor with acute or convalescent COVID-19. The donor label of this sample is uncertain.

V and J are TRBV19 and TRBJ1-1; 9 bases fit TRBD1. Germline V gene sequence: CDR1 LNHDA, CDR2 SQIVND (reference sequence). The CDR3 consists of 14 residues. V shed 5 bases, J shed 5 bases, and the junction held 6 bases outside the gene matches. CDR3 residues: CASSPRDRVTEAFF. CDR3 sequence (DNA): TGTGCCAGTAGTCCCCGGGACAGGGTAACTGAAGCTTTCTTT.

The chain employs TRBV6-2 or TRBV6-3 and TRBJ2-7, with TRBD1 identical over 7 bases. CDR3 size: 14 residues. From germline, CDR1 is MNHEY and CDR2 SVGEGT. V gave up 3 bases and J gave up 2 bases; unmatched junction bases: 4. The CDR3 spells CASSYERGPYEQYF. In nucleotides, the CDR3 is TGTGCCAGCAGTTATGAAAGGGGGCCCTACGAGCAGTACTTC.

V is TRBV15 and J is TRBJ1-2; D is possibly TRBD1 (5 bases). Germline assignment: CDR1 LNHNV and CDR2 YYDKDF (reference sequence). The CDR3 contains 17 residues. The V gene lost 5 bases and the J gene lost 3 bases, with 22 bases spanning the gap. CDR3 bases: TGTGCCACCAGCCGTGGGCAGTTTGGGGCTGTTGACTATGGCTACACCTTC. This sequence encodes CATSRGQFGAVDYGYTF.

The chain is built from TRBV7-2 and TRBJ2-5; D is ambiguous. The V end was cut by 4 bases, the J end by 3 bases, with 6 bases between. The length of the CDR3 is 12 residues. The germline V gene has CDR1 SGHTA and CDR2 FQGNSA. This CDR3 reads CASSSAEETQYF. CDR3 DNA sequence: TGTGCCAGCAGCTCCGCGGAAGAGACCCAGTACTTC.

The chain carries TRBV18 and TRBJ2-5; the D gene is possibly TRBD2 (5 bases). CDR3 length: 15 residues. Germline V gene lookup returns CDR1 KGHSH and CDR2 LQKENI. Trimming stripped 5 bases from V and 1 base from J, with 14 bases between. The CDR3 nucleotides are TGTGCCAGCTCAGAGGCTAGCCGTTTCCAAGAGACCCAGTACTTC. Translated, it gives CASSEASRFQETQYF.

The genes are TRBV6-5 and TRBJ1-2, with 9 bases matching TRBD1. The ends lost 8 bases at V and 7 bases at J; junction bases unmatched: 8. Germline V CDR1 and CDR2: MNHEY, SVGAGI. The CDR3 contains 13 residues. CDR3: CASQDRGLPGYTF. The CDR3 DNA is TGTGCCAGCCAGGACAGGGGCCTTCCTGGCTACACCTTC.

The chain recombines TRBV6-2 or TRBV6-3 with TRBJ1-1, with a weak D call TRBD1 (6 bases). This CDR3 has 16 amino acids. V was shortened by 4 bases and J by 4 bases, with 19 bases between the two germline ends. Germline V gives CDR1 MNHEY, CDR2 SVGEGT. CDR3 DNA sequence: TGTGCCAGCAGTTCTCCCCGGACTTCAGGGGCCACTGAAGCTTTCTTT. This translates into CASSSPRTSGATEAFF.

J is TRBJ2-1 and V is TRBV6-2 or TRBV6-3; D may be TRBD1 (5 bases). This CDR3 spans 14 amino acids. Per germline, CDR1 MNHEY and CDR2 SVGEGT. With 2 bases removed from V and 6 bases from J, the gap between germline ends came to 11 bases. The CDR3 sequence: CASSYILGVNEQFF. DNA for the CDR3: TGTGCCAGCAGTTACATATTAGGGGTCAATGAGCAGTTCTTC.

The chain joins TRBV16 to TRBJ2-7; 12 nucleotides match TRBD2. The CDR3 has 14 residues. Trimming cost V 1 base and J 11 bases; bases outside gene matches: 6. In germline, CDR1 is KGHSY, CDR2 FQNENV. The CDR3 loop reads CASSQYLAGGRKYF. CDR3 DNA: TGTGCCAGCAGCCAATATCTAGCGGGAGGGAGGAAGTACTTC.

The rearrangement links TRBV2 to TRBJ2-1; D unclear. Germline lookup yields CDR1 SNHLY and CDR2 FYNNEI. With 1 base removed from V and 8 bases from J, the gap between germline ends came to 3 bases. The CDR3 runs 11 residues. The CDR3 sequence is CASSEVYEQFF. In nucleotides, the CDR3 is TGTGCCAGCAGTGAAGTATATGAGCAGTTCTTC.

The rearrangement uses TRBV7-6 and TRBJ2-3; perhaps TRBD1 as D (5 bases). CDR1 is SGHVS and CDR2 is FNYEAQ in the germline V gene. V lost 5 bases and J 2 bases, leaving 17 bases between the germline ends. The CDR3 is made up of 16 amino acids. The CDR3 DNA reads TGTGCCAGCAGCCCAACCGGTTGGGGCAACACAGATACGCAGTATTTT. Protein sequence: CASSPTGWGNTDTQYF.

The J gene is TRBJ1-6, the V gene TRBV30; TRBD1 is a possible D gene (6 bases). Trimming removed 1 base at V and 9 bases at J, with 13 bases between. In germline, CDR1 is GTSNPN, CDR2 SVGIG (reference sequence). The CDR3 runs to 14 residues. This chain's CDR3 is CAWSEGRDTSPLHF. DNA of the CDR3: TGTGCCTGGAGTGAGGGCAGGGACACTTCACCCCTCCACTTT.

For this clone: The same CDR3 is also encoded by other DNA sequences in this sample. The gene calls are TRBV7-2 and TRBJ2-7; 9 positions match TRBD1. The V segment lost 3 bases and the J segment 4 bases; nucleotides outside the gene matches: 4. The CDR3 is 14 residues long. CDR1 and CDR2 (germline): SGHTA, FQGNSA. The CDR3 nucleotides are TGTGCCAGCAGCTTCGACAGGGGGGCGTACGAGCAGTACTTC. It yields the protein CASSFDRGAYEQYF.

The DNA of the CDR3 is TGCAGCGTTGAGGCGGCCGGGATGGGGGCCAACGTCCTGACTTTC. This sequence encodes CSVEAAGMGANVLTF. J is TRBJ2-6 and V is TRBV29-1, with D possibly matching TRBD2 (5 bases). The CDR3 totals 15 residues. The germline V and J ends were trimmed by 3 bases and 4 bases, with 13 bases remaining between them. Germline CDR1 reads SQVTM; CDR2 reads ANQGSEA.

The rearrangement uses TRBV19 and TRBJ1-4, with D unresolved. V lost 6 bases, J lost 8 bases, and 16 bases lay in between. Germline V gene sequence: CDR1 LNHDA, CDR2 SQIVND (reference sequence). The CDR3 sequence is 14 residues long. The CDR3 sequence: CASSPLAAGEKLFF. As DNA, the CDR3 is TGTGCCAGTAGCCCCCTTGCGGCGGGGGAAAAACTGTTTTTT.

About this clone itself: The same CDR3 also results from other DNA sequences found in this sample. J is TRBJ2-1 and V is TRBV7-9; D uncertain. V lost 1 base to trimming and J lost 6 bases, with 7 bases between them. CDR1 and CDR2 from the germline V gene are SEHNR and FQNEAQ (reference sequence). This CDR3 comprises 13 residues. CDR3 bases: TGTGCCAGCAGCTTAGGGCAGTTCAATGAGCAGTTCTTC. It translates to CASSLGQFNEQFF.

V gene TRBV4-2 combines with J gene TRBJ1-4; 8 nucleotides match TRBD1. V lost 0 bases to trimming and J lost 8 bases; unmatched junction nucleotides: 5. The CDR3 length is 15 residues. CDR1 LGHNA and CDR2 YNFKEQ come from the germline V gene. CDR3 coding DNA: TGTGCCAGCAGCCAAGATTGGACAGGGAGGGAAAAACTGTTTTTT. Amino acid sequence: CASSQDWTGREKLFF.

This rearrangement joins TRBV18 to TRBJ2-5; D unclear. The V gene's germline CDR1 is KGHSH and CDR2 LQKENI. V lost 3 bases and J lost 5, with 7 bases in between. The CDR3 has 12 amino acids. The CDR3 DNA reads as TGTGCCAGCTCACCGACCGGGGAGACCCAGTACTTC. Translated: CASSPTGETQYF.

The gene calls are TRBV27 and TRBJ1-1; 9 bases fit TRBD1. After removal of 8 bases from V and 5 bases from J, the junction contained 6 bases not matched to a gene. The CDR3 has 13 amino acids. The germline CDR1 and CDR2 sequences are MNHEY and SMNVEV (reference sequence). The CDR3 is CASGWTGDTEAFF. CDR3 DNA: TGTGCCAGCGGTTGGACAGGGGATACTGAAGCTTTCTTT.

The chain recombines TRBV7-3 with TRBJ2-2; D may be TRBD1 (6 bases). This CDR3 is 15 amino acids long. Germline CDR1 and CDR2: SGHTA and FQGTGA. Trimming removed 2 bases from V and 5 bases from J, with 12 bases in between. CDR3 nucleotides: TGTGCCAGCAGCTTATTCGGGACACTTACCGGGGAGCTGTTTTTT. It translates to CASSLFGTLTGELFF.

Of note for this clone: One end of the junction varies from germline; a read error may be responsible. This sequence joins TRBV7-7 and TRBJ2-2, with D perhaps matching TRBD2 (7 bases). Germline-derived CDR1 and CDR2 are SSHAT and FNYEAQ (reference sequence). The CDR3 length is 17 residues. CDR3 sequence (DNA): TGTGCTAGCAGCCTAGCTGCTGGGGGGGCCGACACCGGGGAGCTGTTTTTT. Translation gives CASSLAAGGADTGELFF.

This rearrangement joins TRBV7-9 to TRBJ2-1; 11 bases fit TRBD2. V lost 5 bases to trimming and J lost 7 bases; unmatched junction nucleotides: 10. This CDR3 has 16 residues. Per germline, CDR1 SEHNR and CDR2 FQNEAQ (reference sequence). The CDR3 protein is CASSPLGSGGVNEQFF. The CDR3 DNA reads as TGTGCCAGCAGCCCCCTTGGTAGCGGGGGGGTAAATGAGCAGTTCTTC.

The V gene is TRBV12-3 or TRBV12-4, the J gene TRBJ2-3; tentative D call: TRBD2 (5 bases). Trimming cost V 6 bases and J 7 bases, with 14 bases left between them. The CDR3 contains 13 residues. The CDR3 loop is CASSDGVTNTQYF. In DNA form, the CDR3 reads TGTGCCAGCAGCGACGGGGTTACGAATACGCAGTATTTT.

The genes are TRBV6-1 and TRBJ1-5; tentatively, D is TRBD1 (5 bases). V was cut by 0 bases and J by 5 bases, with 11 bases left in between. CDR1 is MNHNS and CDR2 is SASEGT in the germline V gene. The CDR3 runs 15 residues. The DNA for the CDR3 is TGTGCCAGCAGTGAAGCCGATAGGGGATATCAGCCCCAGCATTTT. This encodes CASSEADRGYQPQHF.

The V gene is TRBV10-1, the J gene TRBJ2-5; 9 nucleotides line up with TRBD1. The J segment lost 5 bases and the V segment lost 5 bases, leaving 6 bases of the junction unmatched. CDR1 WNHNN and CDR2 SYGVQD come from the germline V gene (reference sequence). This CDR3 contains 14 residues. CDR3 region: CASSRGTGLETQYF. The CDR3 nucleotides read TGCGCCAGCAGTAGAGGGACAGGGCTTGAGACCCAGTACTTC.

This chain joins TRBV5-1 and TRBJ1-5; 8 bases align to TRBD1. The V segment lost 4 bases and the J segment 6 bases; nucleotides outside the gene matches: 12. Looked up from germline, CDR1 is SGHRS and CDR2 is YFSETQ. The CDR3 runs 16 residues. In nucleotides, the CDR3 is TGCGCCAGCAGCCCTTCCGGGACAGGCGCCGGTCAGCCCCAGCATTTT. It codes for CASSPSGTGAGQPQHF.

The chain is built from TRBV28 and TRBJ1-2, with D unclear. Trimming took 2 bases from V and 4 from J, leaving 11 bases between them. The CDR3 totals 14 residues. Germline lookup yields CDR1 MDHEN and CDR2 SYDVKM. The CDR3 protein is CASSLIRGGYGYTF. CDR3 nucleotides: TGTGCCAGCAGTTTAATCCGGGGTGGCTATGGCTACACCTTC.

The J gene is TRBJ1-2, the V gene TRBV5-1, with D possibly matching TRBD1 (6 bases). This CDR3 is 13 amino acids long. Germline values: CDR1 SGHRS, CDR2 YFSETQ. The germline V and J ends were trimmed by 4 bases and 2 bases, with 9 bases remaining between them. CDR3 sequence: CASSPGQNYGYTF. CDR3 in DNA: TGCGCCAGCAGCCCCGGACAGAACTATGGCTACACCTTC.

The chain uses TRBV5-4 and TRBJ2-1; TRBD2 aligns across 10 bases. CDR3 size: 15 residues. V lost 4 bases to trimming and J lost 8 bases; unmatched junction nucleotides: 9. The germline gives CDR1 SGHNT, CDR2 YYREEE (reference sequence). The CDR3 DNA follows: TGTGCCAGCAGCACTAGAGCGGGGGGGATTGATGAGCAGTTCTTC. Residues: CASSTRAGGIDEQFF. Variable domain in full (rest from reference TRBV5-4 and TRBJ2-1): ETGVTQSPTHLIKTRGQQVTLRCSSQSGHNTVSWYQQALGQGPQFIFQYYREEENGRGNFPPRFSGLQFPNYSSELNVNALELDDSALYLCASSTRAGGIDEQFFGPGTRLTVL.